This T cell receptor beta chain was observed in a study of T cell responses to AZD1222 COVID-19 vaccine. Second-dose groups at about 4 or about 12 weeks were pooled. Generated by immunoSEQ multiplex PCR, the TCRdb table keeps only in-frame clones and is missing some. The sample consists of 150,000 to 200,000 clones, around 90% of them appearing once. With 0 bases clipped from V and 5 bases from J, the junction kept 1 base outside the gene matches. The CDR3 sequence is 16 residues long. Looked up from germline, CDR1 is MNHEY and CDR2 is SMNVEV (reference sequence). The source was peripheral blood, collected 28 days after the second AZD1222 dose. The clonotype comes from an adult who received the AZD1222 COVID-19 vaccine. The chain couples TRBV27 to TRBJ2-2, with 12 bases matching TRBD2. In DNA, the CDR3 is TGTGCCAGCAGTTTATCGACTAGCGGGAGTACCGGGGAGCTGTTTTTT. Translation: CASSLSTSGSTGELFF.